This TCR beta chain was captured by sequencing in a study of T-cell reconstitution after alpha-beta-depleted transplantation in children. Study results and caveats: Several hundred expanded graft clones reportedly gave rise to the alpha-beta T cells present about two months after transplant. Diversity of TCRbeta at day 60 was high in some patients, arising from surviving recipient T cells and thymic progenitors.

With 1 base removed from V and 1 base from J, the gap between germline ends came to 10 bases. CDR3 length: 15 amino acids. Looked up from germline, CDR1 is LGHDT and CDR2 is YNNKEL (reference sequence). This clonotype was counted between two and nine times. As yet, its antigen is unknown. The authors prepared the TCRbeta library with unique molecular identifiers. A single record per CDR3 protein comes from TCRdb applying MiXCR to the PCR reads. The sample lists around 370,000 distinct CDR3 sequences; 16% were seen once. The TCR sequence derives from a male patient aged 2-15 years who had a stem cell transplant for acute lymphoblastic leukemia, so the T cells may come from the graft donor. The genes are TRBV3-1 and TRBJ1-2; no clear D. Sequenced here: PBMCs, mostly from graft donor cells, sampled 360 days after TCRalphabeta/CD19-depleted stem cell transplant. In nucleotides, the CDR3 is TGTGCCAGCAGCCAAGTTCTCACGGGTAACTATGGCTACACCTTC. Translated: CASSQVLTGNYGYTF.